Below are 10 T cell receptor beta chains sequenced from a single sample in a study of shared clonotypes between healthy human individuals. Measured with immunoSEQ multiplex PCR; TCRdb has only the in-frame clones, and not every one. This sample has around 1.4 million clones; around 98.5% occur once, and the top ten carry about 0.34%. The sample consisted of naive CD4+ T cells sorted from blood. This sample's subset: CD45RA+ positively selected. These TCRs come from a man aged 30 to 39 in good health.

This chain links TRBV29-1 with TRBJ2-1; D may be TRBD2 (5 bases). V was shortened by 4 bases and J by 13 bases, with 11 bases between the two germline ends. CDR3 length equals 10 residues. Germline V gene lookup returns CDR1 SQVTM and CDR2 ANQGSEA. The CDR3 is CSVGGGRQFF. Written as DNA, the CDR3 is TGCAGCGTTGGGGGTGGGAGACAGTTCTTC.

This clone showed up just once. V is TRBV6-1 and J is TRBJ2-1; D remains unclear. In germline, CDR1 is MNHNS, CDR2 SASEGT. The CDR3 is 17 residues long. Trimming stripped 0 bases from V and 4 bases from J, with 16 bases between. The CDR3 DNA is TGTGCCAGCAGTGAAGCGCTGAGACCGCCGGAGTACAATGAGCAGTTCTTC. It codes for CASSEALRPPEYNEQFF.

The J gene is TRBJ2-7, the V gene TRBV25-1; no firm D call. CDR1 is MGHDK and CDR2 is SYGVNS in the germline V gene. V was shortened by 0 bases and J by 6 bases, with 3 bases between the two germline ends. This CDR3 contains 11 residues. DNA of the CDR3: TGTGCCAGCAGTGAATATTCCGAGCAGTACTTC. It specifies CASSEYSEQYF.

V and J are TRBV28 and TRBJ2-7; D assignment may be TRBD1 or TRBD2 (6 bases each). Germline CDR1 is MDHEN and CDR2 is SYDVKM. The CDR3 runs 14 residues. V was clipped by 6 bases and J by 1 base, with 13 bases between them. CDR3 DNA sequence: TGTGCCAGCAGCACAGGAGGGGGGTCCTACGAGCAGTACTTC. Its protein is CASSTGGGSYEQYF.

This sequence joins TRBV18 and TRBJ2-4; 9 bases are a match to TRBD1. The V segment lost 3 bases and the J segment 0 bases; nucleotides outside the gene matches: 6. This CDR3 comprises 17 residues. Per germline, CDR1 KGHSH and CDR2 LQKENI. In DNA form, the CDR3 reads TGTGCCAGCTCACCCCGGGACAGGGTACAAGCCAAAAACATTCAGTACTTC. Translating it yields CASSPRDRVQAKNIQYF.

The chain carries TRBV10-3 and TRBJ2-3; a possible D gene is TRBD2 (6 bases). V lost 4 bases to trimming and J lost 4 bases, with 24 bases between them. From germline, CDR1 is ENHRY and CDR2 SYGVKD. The CDR3 runs 18 residues. In DNA, the CDR3 is TGTGCCATCAGTGGGATCGGCTTACTCACACGGGGGTCAGATACGCAGTATTTT. Residues: CAISGIGLLTRGSDTQYF.

The V and J genes are TRBV2 and TRBJ1-2; D is perhaps TRBD1 (5 bases). CDR1 is SNHLY and CDR2 is FYNNEI in the germline V gene. The CDR3 covers 15 residues. Trimming left V 8 bases short and J 2 bases short, with 18 bases between. The CDR3 region is CASSPSRDGNYGYTF. The CDR3 DNA sequence: TGTGCCAGCTCCCCCTCGCGGGACGGGAACTATGGCTACACCTTC. The whole variable domain, remainder taken from reference TRBV2 and TRBJ1-2, is EPEVTQTPSHQVTQMGQEVILRCVPISNHLYFYWYRQILGQKVEFLVSFYNNEISEKSEIFDDQFSVERPDGSNFTLKIRSTKLEDSAMYFCASSPSRDGNYGYTFGSGTRLTVV.

The J gene is TRBJ2-7, the V gene TRBV18, with 8 bases aligning to TRBD2. There are 15 residues in the CDR3. J gave up 1 base and V 5 bases, and 7 bases lay outside the gene matches. The germline V gene has CDR1 KGHSH and CDR2 LQKENI. The CDR3 is CASSGLTSGSYEQYF. CDR3 DNA: TGTGCCAGCTCAGGGCTAACTAGCGGTTCCTACGAGCAGTACTTC. The full variable domain, its missing parts supplied by reference TRBV18 and TRBJ2-7, is NAGVMQNPRHLVRRRGQEARLRCSPMKGHSHVYWYRQLPEEGLKFMVYLQKENIIDESGMPKERFSAEFPKEGPSILRIQQVVRGDSAAYFCASSGLTSGSYEQYFGPGTRLTVT.

This clone occurred once. In DNA form, the CDR3 reads TGTGCCAGCAGTGACGATATTTCTGGGGCCAACGTCCTGACTTTC. Its protein product is CASSDDISGANVLTF. The chain couples TRBV28 to TRBJ2-6, with D hard to call. The germline V and J ends were trimmed by 5 bases and 1 base, with 9 bases remaining between them. CDR1 and CDR2 from the germline V gene are MDHEN and SYDVKM. The CDR3 is 15 amino acids.

The V and J genes are TRBV5-1 and TRBJ1-1; possibly TRBD1 for D (5 bases). V dropped 7 bases and J dropped 3 bases, with 19 bases sitting between them. This CDR3 has 15 residues. CDR1 is SGHRS, CDR2 YFSETQ, per germline. The CDR3 is CASRTAGSSDTEAFF. The CDR3 DNA sequence: TGCGCCAGCCGGACGGCAGGGAGTTCGGACACTGAAGCTTTCTTT. Full variable domain (outside the CDR3, taken from reference TRBV5-1 and TRBJ1-1): KAGVTQTPRYLIKTRGQQVTLSCSPISGHRSVSWYQQTPGQGLQFLFEYFSETQRNKGNFPGRFSGRQFSNSRSEMNVSTLELGDSALYLCASRTAGSSDTEAFFGQGTRLTVV.